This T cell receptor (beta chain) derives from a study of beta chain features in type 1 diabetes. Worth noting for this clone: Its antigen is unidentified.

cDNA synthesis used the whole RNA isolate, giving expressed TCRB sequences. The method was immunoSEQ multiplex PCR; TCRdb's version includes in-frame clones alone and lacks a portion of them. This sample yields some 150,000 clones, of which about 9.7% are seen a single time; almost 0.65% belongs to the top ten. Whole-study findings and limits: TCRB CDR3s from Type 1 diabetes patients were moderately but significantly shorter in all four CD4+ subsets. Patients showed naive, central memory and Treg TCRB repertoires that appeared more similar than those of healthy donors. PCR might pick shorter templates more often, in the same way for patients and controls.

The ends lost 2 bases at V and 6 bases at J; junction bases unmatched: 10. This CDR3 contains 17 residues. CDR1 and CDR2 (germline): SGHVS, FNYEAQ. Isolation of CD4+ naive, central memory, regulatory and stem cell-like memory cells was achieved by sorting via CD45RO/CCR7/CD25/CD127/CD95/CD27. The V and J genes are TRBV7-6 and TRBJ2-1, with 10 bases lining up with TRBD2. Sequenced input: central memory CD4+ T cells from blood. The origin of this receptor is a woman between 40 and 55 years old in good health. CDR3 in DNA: TGTGCCAGCAGCTTATTCCCGGCTAGCGGGGGAGGCAATGAGCAGTTCTTC. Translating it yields CASSLFPASGGGNEQFF.